A single sample is the source of the 32 T cell receptor beta chains below, sequenced in a study of blood T cell repertoires in COVID-19. TCRdb's table, derived via immunoSEQ multiplex PCR, lists solely in-frame clones and lacks some. Found here are about 310,000 clones, roughly nine tenths of them singletons; the top ten hold roughly a tenth. Sequencing was carried out using PBMCs or T cells enriched from blood (not recorded which). The source is a woman aged 25-40 years who had recovered from COVID-19.

The rearrangement links TRBV5-6 to TRBJ2-7; D is perhaps TRBD1 (6 bases). Deletions cut 2 bases from V and 3 bases from J, with 9 bases between. This CDR3 region has 13 residues. Germline V gene lookup returns CDR1 SGHDT and CDR2 YYEEEE. The CDR3: CASSFRGSYEQYF. CDR3 DNA sequence: TGTGCCAGCAGCTTTAGGGGGAGCTACGAGCAGTACTTC.

The V gene is TRBV27, the J gene TRBJ1-4; 9 positions agree with TRBD1. The germline V gene encodes CDR1 MNHEY and CDR2 SMNVEV (reference sequence). The trim removed 3 bases at V and 8 bases at J, leaving 16 bases unmatched. The CDR3 runs to 18 residues. CDR3 sequence (DNA): TGTGCCAGCAGTTTGTCCGGGACAGGGCTCCGATGGGGGGAAAAACTGTTTTTT. The encoded protein is CASSLSGTGLRWGEKLFF.

The rearrangement joins TRBV5-5 to TRBJ1-1; TRBD1 might be the D (6 bases). The ends were cut back, 4 bases at V and 1 base at J, with 14 bases in the middle. The V gene's germline CDR1 is SGHKS and CDR2 YYEKEE (reference sequence). The CDR3 runs 15 residues. DNA for the CDR3: TGTGCCAGCAGCAACATAGGACAGCAGAACACTGAAGCTTTCTTT. It encodes CASSNIGQQNTEAFF.

The chain employs TRBV6-5 and TRBJ2-5; D is undetermined. The CDR3 loop spans 11 amino acids. Germline V lookup: CDR1 MNHEY, CDR2 SVGAGI. V dropped 7 bases and J dropped 5 bases, with 8 bases sitting between them. The chain's CDR3 is CASIIGETQYF. The CDR3 bases are TGTGCCAGCATCATCGGGGAGACCCAGTACTTC.

The genes are TRBV20-1 and TRBJ2-1; possible D gene TRBD2, 5 bases. The CDR3 extends over 10 amino acids. V dropped 6 bases and J dropped 10 bases, with 10 bases sitting between them. Germline V gives CDR1 DFQATT, CDR2 SNEGSKA (reference sequence). In nucleotides, the CDR3 is TGCAGTGCCAAGAAGCGGGAGCAGTTCTTC. Amino acids: CSAKKREQFF.

The rearrangement joins TRBV5-1 to TRBJ1-3; D is perhaps TRBD1 (5 bases). Germline V CDR1 and CDR2: SGHRS, YFSETQ. The CDR3 consists of 15 residues. The germline V and J ends were trimmed by 0 bases and 3 bases, with 10 bases remaining between them. CDR3 protein: CASSLGPGFGNTIYF. The CDR3 DNA reads as TGCGCCAGCAGCTTGGGACCAGGGTTTGGAAACACCATATATTTT.

V usage is TRBV5-1 and J usage is TRBJ1-4, with D maybe TRBD1 (5 bases). V was cut by 0 bases and J by 4 bases, with 10 bases left in between. This CDR3 is built from 15 residues. Germline CDR1 and CDR2: SGHRS and YFSETQ. The CDR3 DNA reads TGCGCCAGCAGCTTGGAAGGGGCCTTTAATGAAAAACTGTTTTTT. This translates into CASSLEGAFNEKLFF.

This clone came up once. This rearrangement joins TRBV4-1 to TRBJ2-7, with D possibly being TRBD1 (6 bases). The CDR3 is made up of 14 amino acids. CDR1 is MGHRA and CDR2 is YSYEKL in the germline V gene. V was pared by 6 bases and J by 2 bases, with 14 bases between. CDR3 sequence (DNA): TGCGCCAGCAGTAGACAGGCTAGGGCCTACGAGCAGTACTTC. This codes for CASSRQARAYEQYF.

The chain combines TRBV10-3 with TRBJ2-7, with D perhaps TRBD1 (7 bases). CDR1 ENHRY and CDR2 SYGVKD come from the germline V gene. The CDR3 length is 13 residues. With 7 bases removed from V and 6 bases from J, the gap between germline ends came to 16 bases. This CDR3 reads CAITGRQGGEQYF. DNA for the CDR3: TGTGCCATCACCGGGAGACAGGGAGGCGAGCAGTACTTC.

This clone has just a few counts. This chain connects TRBV11-2 to TRBJ1-2; TRBD1 matches 9 bases. CDR1 and CDR2 (germline): SGHAT, FQNNGV. This CDR3 comprises 17 residues. V shed 1 base and J 8 bases; nucleotides not matched to a gene: 14. As DNA, the CDR3 is TGTGCCAGCAGCTTAGGTCCGGGACAGGGTAGGGTTGGCGGCTACACCTTC. It codes for CASSLGPGQGRVGGYTF.

The chain couples TRBV11-2 to TRBJ2-5; D is possibly TRBD2 (6 bases). CDR1 and CDR2 from the germline V gene are SGHAT and FQNNGV. Trimming removed 1 base from V and 9 bases from J, with 21 bases in between. CDR3 length: 16 amino acids. CDR3 nucleotides: TGTGCCAGCAGCTTAGGAGAGGCGCGGGGCCTCGGTGCCCAGTACTTC. Protein product: CASSLGEARGLGAQYF. Full variable domain (outside the CDR3, taken from reference TRBV11-2 and TRBJ2-5): EAGVAQSPRYKIIEKRQSVAFWCNPISGHATLYWYQQILGQGPKLLIQFQNNGVVDDSQLPKDRFSAERLKGVDSTLKIQPAKLEDSAVYLCASSLGEARGLGAQYFGPGTRLLVL.

The V and J genes are TRBV29-1 and TRBJ2-1; D is possibly TRBD2 (5 bases). Germline assignment: CDR1 SQVTM and CDR2 ANQGSEA. V was pared by 0 bases and J by 8 bases, with 11 bases between. The CDR3 is 13 amino acids. CDR3 sequence (DNA): TGCAGCGTTGAAGACCTTACTAGGGATGAGCAGTTCTTC. Amino acid sequence: CSVEDLTRDEQFF.

The chain uses TRBV7-2 and TRBJ2-5, with 15 nucleotides matching TRBD2. After removal of 5 bases from V and 4 bases from J, the junction contained 11 bases not matched to a gene. Germline CDR1 and CDR2: SGHTA and FQGNSA. The CDR3 is 18 residues long. The CDR3 here is CASSPRGLAGGSGETQYF. The CDR3 DNA sequence: TGTGCCAGCAGCCCAAGGGGACTAGCGGGAGGATCGGGAGAGACCCAGTACTTC.

The chain links TRBV5-6 to TRBJ2-6, with unresolved D. This CDR3 has 18 amino acids. Germline V lookup: CDR1 SGHDT, CDR2 YYEEEE. Trimming cost V 0 bases and J 0 bases, with 13 bases left between them. In DNA, the CDR3 is TGTGCCAGCAGCTTGGCGCGGAGTTTCATCTCTGGGGCCAACGTCCTGACTTTC. Protein product: CASSLARSFISGANVLTF.

The chain employs TRBV4-1 and TRBJ2-1; 9 positions agree with TRBD2. V lost 1 base and J lost 5; bases outside the gene matches: 6. Germline V gene lookup returns CDR1 MGHRA and CDR2 YSYEKL. The CDR3 sequence is 16 residues long. The CDR3, as DNA: TGCGCCAGCAGCCAAGGTGCGGGAGGGAAAAACAATGAGCAGTTCTTC. Its protein is CASSQGAGGKNNEQFF.

The chain is built from TRBV5-1 and TRBJ2-1, with a tentative D call TRBD1 (6 bases). CDR1 and CDR2 (germline): SGHRS, YFSETQ. Trimming left V 4 bases short and J 6 bases short, with 14 bases between. The CDR3 runs 14 residues. This CDR3 reads CASSQGQLSNEQFF. Here the CDR3 DNA reads TGCGCCAGCAGCCAAGGACAGCTCAGCAATGAGCAGTTCTTC. Together with reference TRBV5-1 and TRBJ2-1, the CDR3 gives the full variable domain: KAGVTQTPRYLIKTRGQQVTLSCSPISGHRSVSWYQQTPGQGLQFLFEYFSETQRNKGNFPGRFSGRQFSNSRSEMNVSTLELGDSALYLCASSQGQLSNEQFFGPGTRLTVL.

The chain recombines TRBV27 with TRBJ1-5; D is unresolved. This CDR3 region has 14 residues. Per germline, CDR1 MNHEY and CDR2 SMNVEV (reference sequence). V was shortened by 5 bases and J by 6 bases, with 14 bases between the two germline ends. For the CDR3, the DNA is TGTGCCAGCAGTCCCAGGTCGAGGGTTCAGCCCCAGCATTTT. It specifies CASSPRSRVQPQHF.

This clone has a handful of counts. The V gene is TRBV18, the J gene TRBJ2-7; D perhaps matches TRBD1 (6 bases). Germline values: CDR1 KGHSH, CDR2 LQKENI. This CDR3 is built from 15 residues. The ends were cut back, 6 bases at V and 2 bases at J, with 17 bases in the middle. CDR3 DNA: TGTGCCAGCTCCCCTACGGACAGCGTAACCTACGAGCAGTACTTC. Translated, it gives CASSPTDSVTYEQYF.

The chain uses TRBV11-2 and TRBJ2-7; D not resolved. Germline values: CDR1 SGHAT, CDR2 FQNNGV. Trimming pared 4 bases from V and 4 bases from J, leaving 8 bases between. The CDR3 has 12 amino acids. Here the CDR3 reads CASSSTRYEQYF. DNA for the CDR3: TGTGCCAGCAGCTCTACCCGGTACGAGCAGTACTTC.

The gene calls are TRBV6-6 and TRBJ2-5; the D gene is possibly TRBD2 (6 bases). Trimming shortened V by 0 bases and J by 5 bases, and 13 bases separated the two germline ends. The CDR3 has 15 amino acids. CDR1 is MNHNY and CDR2 is SVGAGI in the germline V gene (reference sequence). For the CDR3, the DNA is TGTGCCAGCAGTTACTCCCCACGTCGGGGGGAGACCCAGTACTTC. Translating it yields CASSYSPRRGETQYF.

This chain joins TRBV10-3 and TRBJ1-5, with 8 nucleotides matching TRBD1. The V and J ends lost 6 bases and 6 bases, in that order; junction bases with no gene match: 13. The CDR3 has 16 amino acids. Germline CDR1 and CDR2: ENHRY and SYGVKD. The CDR3 loop reads CAISPRGQGGGQPQHF. Here the CDR3 DNA reads TGTGCCATCAGCCCCAGAGGACAGGGAGGGGGTCAGCCCCAGCATTTT.

V and J are TRBV7-6 and TRBJ2-7, with TRBD1 identical over 7 bases. V shed 5 bases and J 0 bases; nucleotides not matched to a gene: 4. CDR3 size: 14 residues. Germline V gene data show CDR1 as SGHVS and CDR2 as FNYEAQ. Here the CDR3 reads CASSPGDSSYEQYF. DNA of the CDR3: TGTGCCAGCAGCCCAGGGGACAGCTCCTACGAGCAGTACTTC. Looking up the rest from reference TRBV7-6 and TRBJ2-7 gives the full variable domain: GAGVSQSPRYKVTKRGQDVALRCDPISGHVSLYWYRQALGQGPEFLTYFNYEAQQDKSGLPNDRFSAERPEGSISTLTIQRTEQRDSAMYRCASSPGDSSYEQYFGPGTRLTVT.

The chain is built from TRBV7-2 and TRBJ2-2; D not resolved. Germline V lookup: CDR1 SGHTA, CDR2 FQGNSA. The CDR3 contains 16 residues. V lost 0 bases and J lost 4, with 12 bases in between. CDR3 residues: CASSLAPSKITGELFF. CDR3 DNA: TGTGCCAGCAGCTTAGCTCCCAGTAAAATCACCGGGGAGCTGTTTTTT.

The chain employs TRBV27 and TRBJ1-1; unclear D gene. The germline gives CDR1 MNHEY, CDR2 SMNVEV (reference sequence). V lost 0 bases, J lost 4 bases, and 12 bases lay in between. The CDR3 is made up of 15 amino acids. CDR3 in DNA: TGTGCCAGCAGTTTATCCGGGGAGGGCGTCACTGAAGCTTTCTTT. It codes for CASSLSGEGVTEAFF.

This clone appeared a few times. V gene TRBV18 combines with J gene TRBJ1-2, with 8 bases aligning to TRBD1. This CDR3 is 17 amino acids long. V lost 0 bases, J lost 8 bases, and 14 bases stayed unmatched. Germline CDR1 KGHSH, CDR2 LQKENI. The DNA of the CDR3 is TGTGCCAGCTCACCACCGGTTTCGAGAGGACAGGGACCGGGCTACACCTTC. Translation: CASSPPVSRGQGPGYTF.

The genes are TRBV18 and TRBJ2-7, with D perhaps matching TRBD2 (5 bases). CDR3 size: 13 residues. V was clipped by 5 bases and J by 2 bases, with 10 bases between them. Germline CDR1 reads KGHSH; CDR2 reads LQKENI. This CDR3 is CASSFGLTYEQYF. The CDR3 coding sequence is TGTGCCAGCTCATTCGGACTCACCTACGAGCAGTACTTC.

The genes are TRBV4-1 and TRBJ2-1; 7 positions match TRBD2. Losses at the gene ends were 1 base for V and 0 bases for J; bases not matched to a gene: 6. The CDR3 is 17 amino acids. Germline lookup yields CDR1 MGHRA and CDR2 YSYEKL. The CDR3 sequence: CASSQGVGGSSYNEQFF. CDR3 nucleotides: TGCGCCAGCAGCCAAGGGGTCGGCGGGAGCTCCTACAATGAGCAGTTCTTC.

The J gene is TRBJ1-4, the V gene TRBV7-2; no firm D call. The CDR3 is 16 residues long. Deletions cut 1 base from V and 6 bases from J, with 15 bases between. Germline V lookup: CDR1 SGHTA, CDR2 FQGNSA. This CDR3 reads CASSLDLVGGYEKLFF. The CDR3 DNA follows: TGTGCCAGCAGCTTAGATCTCGTTGGAGGGTATGAAAAACTGTTTTTT.

This chain joins TRBV19 and TRBJ2-6; D is uncertain. Trimming removed 7 bases from V and 4 bases from J, with 17 bases in between. Germline V gives CDR1 LNHDA, CDR2 SQIVND (reference sequence). This CDR3 is 16 amino acids long. The CDR3 DNA reads as TGTGCCAGTATGGGCGCCTTAGAGTCCGGGGCCAACGTCCTGACTTTC. It encodes CASMGALESGANVLTF.

V gene TRBV6-1 combines with J gene TRBJ1-4, with 9 bases fitting TRBD1. Trimming took 3 bases from V and 7 from J; bases not matched to a gene: 6. This CDR3 contains 15 residues. Looked up from germline, CDR1 is MNHNS and CDR2 is SASEGT. The CDR3 region has the DNA TGTGCCAGCAGTGACCAAACAGGGGGCGTTGAAAAACTGTTTTTT. It specifies CASSDQTGGVEKLFF.

The chain employs TRBV3-1 (or the pseudogene TRBV3-2) and TRBJ2-7; 9 bases map to TRBD2. Germline V gene data show CDR1 as LGHDT and CDR2 as YNNKEL (reference sequence). This CDR3 is built from 16 residues. The junction had 7 bases not matched to a gene; V was cut back by 4 bases and J by 0 bases. The CDR3 nucleotides read TGTGCCAGCAGCCCTACCTTTAGCGGGGGCTCCTACGAGCAGTACTTC. Its translation is CASSPTFSGGSYEQYF.

This rearrangement joins TRBV11-3 to TRBJ1-2, with D possibly TRBD1 on 6 matching bases. V gave up 2 bases and J gave up 5 bases, with 9 bases separating them. CDR3 length: 13 amino acids. Per germline, CDR1 SGHNT and CDR2 YENEEA. The chain's CDR3 is CASSLHRAYGYTF. DNA of the CDR3: TGTGCCAGCAGCTTACACAGGGCATATGGCTACACCTTC.